What follows describes a single TCR beta chain. Its matching antigen is unknown. This entry belongs to a study of T cell responses to AZD1222 COVID-19 vaccine. Findings of the study overall: Epitopes outside B.1.351 and B.1.1.7 mutated regions reportedly drew nearly half of spike TCRs. White British donors predominated, females outnumbered males, and clonal diversity was possibly underestimated.

Some clones are missing from TCRdb's copy, which holds only in-frame ones; the method was immunoSEQ multiplex PCR. The table lists some 140,000 clones, more than 90% of them singletons. CDR1 and CDR2 from the germline V gene are SGHTA and FQGNSA. V lost 5 bases, J lost 2 bases, and 3 bases stayed unmatched. The length of the CDR3 is 14 residues. The rearrangement joins TRBV7-2 to TRBJ1-3, with 7 bases matching TRBD1. The specimen comprised peripheral blood, sampled on day 0 of AZD1222 vaccination. This receptor was obtained from an adult in good health. CDR3 bases: TGTGCCAGCAGCCGGACAGGAGCTGGAAACACCATATATTTT. Protein: CASSRTGAGNTIYF.